The entry below describes one T cell receptor beta chain. Antigen: not known. The sample belongs to a study of cytomegalovirus exposure and HLA in healthy donors. The CDR3 consists of 15 residues. The PCR contained 60 Vbeta and 13 Jbeta primers. Sequencing was performed with immunoSEQ multiplex PCR; in TCRdb, only in-frame clones are kept and a portion is missing. This sample has over 150,000 clones, with 60% to 75% found just once. Study results and limitations: Later analysis demonstrated an association between a missense DCLRE1C variant and TCR beta V- and J-gene trimming. Based on reports, TCR beta sequences accurately predicted HLA-A and HLA-B alleles for most subjects. A few CMV-associated chains were confirmed in vitro to be specific for CMV antigens. Looking again later, the authors saw that most CMV-associated TCR beta chains seemed HLA-restricted.

This TCR was sampled from a woman in her 50s in good health and CMV-seropositive. Sequencing input: PBMCs. The chain links TRBV21-1 to TRBJ2-4; the D call in the table, TRBD2, was not verified against the DNA. TRBV21-1 is recorded as a pseudogene. CDR3 sequence reads: CASSSRGGAKNIQYF. DNA of the CDR3: TGTGCCAGCAGCTCCCGGGGAGGAGCCAAAAACATTCAGTACTTC.